These 14 T cell receptor beta chains were sequenced from one sample in a study of Graves' ophthalmopathy and Graves' hyperthyroidism. Amplification targeted the TCR beta CDR3 regions, with RNA transcripts as the source material. HTBI primers were employed in first-round RT-PCR, then a second-round multiplex PCR followed. MiXCR, run by TCRdb on the multiplex PCR reads, gives a single entry per CDR3 protein. Of about 700,000 distinct CDR3 sequences listed, over 40% are singletons. The source material was peripheral blood. These receptors all stem from an adult man with Graves' ophthalmopathy.

This clonotype was counted many times. This rearrangement joins TRBV29-1 to TRBJ1-1, with D perhaps TRBD1 (5 bases). The CDR3 loop spans 13 amino acids. V lost 7 bases and J lost 1, with 13 bases in between. Germline CDR1 reads SQVTM; CDR2 reads ANQGSEA. In DNA, the CDR3 is TGCAGCGCTCGCAGGGCCACGAACACTGAAGCTTTCTTT. Its protein product is CSARRATNTEAFF.

This clonotype was counted ten times or more. This chain joins TRBV2 and TRBJ1-2; D possibly corresponds to TRBD1 (5 bases). Looked up from germline, CDR1 is SNHLY and CDR2 is FYNNEI. The CDR3 loop spans 14 amino acids. The V end was cut by 6 bases, the J end by 4 bases, with 15 bases between. The CDR3 nucleotides read TGTGCCAGCAGGAAGGGCCAGGGAGGCTATGGCTACACCTTC. It is translated as CASRKGQGGYGYTF.

This clonotype was found many times. This chain connects TRBV2 to TRBJ2-7, with a weak D call TRBD1 (6 bases). This CDR3 has 15 residues. V was cut by 4 bases and J by 10 bases, with 23 bases left in between. Germline CDR1 reads SNHLY; CDR2 reads FYNNEI. The CDR3 nucleotides read TGTGCCAGCAGTGCCGACCGGGACATGAGGGGGAGACAGTACTTC. Its translation is CASSADRDMRGRQYF.

This clonotype was observed many times. The rearrangement links TRBV7-2 to TRBJ2-2, with D perhaps being TRBD1 or TRBD2 (5 bases each). This CDR3 spans 17 amino acids. CDR1 SGHTA and CDR2 FQGNSA come from the germline V gene. V lost 0 bases, J lost 5 bases, and 16 bases lay in between. The CDR3 sequence is CASSLAFRDLRTGELFF. CDR3 nucleotides: TGTGCCAGCAGCTTAGCCTTCCGGGACCTGAGAACCGGGGAGCTGTTTTTT. The entire variable domain, with the rest obtained from reference TRBV7-2 and TRBJ2-2, is as follows: GAGVSQSPSNKVTEKGKDVELRCDPISGHTALYWYRQSLGQGLEFLIYFQGNSAPDKSGLPSDRFSAERTGGSVSTLTIQRTQQEDSAVYLCASSLAFRDLRTGELFFGEGSRLTVL.

Concerning this clonotype: An end of the junction does not agree with germline; a read error may underlie this. The gene calls are TRBV10-3 and TRBJ1-1, with D tentatively TRBD1 (5 bases). The CDR3 totals 14 residues. Germline V gene sequence: CDR1 ENHRY, CDR2 SYGVKD. CDR3: CASSEMWVRQKAFF. As DNA, the CDR3 is TGTGCCAGCAGTGAGATGTGGGTTAGACAGAAAGCTTTCTTT.

This clonotype was picked up many times. This sequence joins TRBV10-2 and TRBJ1-4; a possible D gene is TRBD1 (5 bases). The CDR3 runs to 11 residues. The germline V gene has CDR1 WSHSY and CDR2 SAAADI. Trimming took 6 bases from V and 8 from J, leaving 7 bases between them. CDR3 amino acids: CASSDSEKLFF. The CDR3 coding sequence is TGCGCCAGCAGCGACAGCGAAAAACTGTTTTTT.

The chain links TRBV3-1 to TRBJ1-6; 7 nucleotides align to TRBD1. Losses at the gene ends were 3 bases for V and 7 bases for J; bases not matched to a gene: 9. Germline lookup yields CDR1 LGHDT and CDR2 YNNKEL (reference sequence). CDR3 length equals 16 residues. CDR3 residues: CASSHSGTAGNSPLHF. The CDR3 DNA follows: TGTGCCAGCAGCCATTCCGGGACAGCGGGCAATTCACCCCTCCACTTT.

The chain recombines TRBV7-2 with TRBJ2-7, with 8 nucleotides matching TRBD1. CDR1 and CDR2 from the germline V gene are SGHTA and FQGNSA. There are 15 residues in the CDR3. Trimming at V came to 3 bases and at J to 7 bases, leaving 11 bases not matched to a gene. CDR3: CASSFWTGSPGEQYF. CDR3 DNA: TGTGCCAGCAGCTTTTGGACAGGGTCCCCTGGAGAGCAGTACTTC.

This chain uses TRBV27 with TRBJ2-7; the D call may be TRBD1 or TRBD2 (5 bases each). The CDR3 is 13 amino acids. CDR1 MNHEY and CDR2 SMNVEV come from the germline V gene (reference sequence). With 4 bases removed from V and 3 bases from J, the gap between germline ends came to 10 bases. The CDR3 loop is CASSWDADYEQYF. Here the CDR3 DNA reads TGTGCCAGCAGTTGGGACGCCGACTACGAGCAGTACTTC.

Concerning this clonotype: As the CDR3 is not closed by the conserved phenylalanine or tryptophan, this likely results from a read error. It is unclear where the CDR3 begins or ends on the DNA, so no DNA is shown, and the CDR3 is as TCRdb lists it. The J gene is TRBJ2-6, the V gene TRBV5-1; TRBD1 reflects the table's D call only, with no check against the DNA. The CDR3 totals 11 residues, both ends included. The V gene's germline CDR1 is SGHRS and CDR2 YFSETQ. The chain's CDR3 is CASSQVGLRNT.

Only one count was recorded for this clonotype. The chain is built from TRBV30 and TRBJ2-5, with 7 bases lining up with TRBD1. Germline CDR1 and CDR2: GTSNPN and SVGIG (reference sequence). The CDR3 totals 15 residues. Losses at the gene ends were 0 bases for V and 5 bases for J; bases not matched to a gene: 9. The CDR3 DNA reads TGTGCCTGGAGTGTAGGGGGCGCCTCCTGGGAGACCCAGTACTTC. Translated: CAWSVGGASWETQYF.

Regarding this clonotype: A much larger clone lies a single base off, so this may be a read error. J is TRBJ1-5 and V is TRBV12-3 or TRBV12-4; TRBD1 matches 7 bases. The CDR3 loop spans 14 amino acids. In DNA form, the CDR3 reads TGTACCAGCAGTCAGAACAGGGGTGGTAGAACCCAGCATTTT. Translation gives CTSSQNRGGRTQHF.

The gene calls are TRBV2 and TRBJ2-7, with 7 bases identical to TRBD1. Germline CDR1 SNHLY, CDR2 FYNNEI. V lost 5 bases to trimming and J lost 2 bases; unmatched junction nucleotides: 9. CDR3 length: 15 amino acids. The CDR3: CASSTTPGQPYEQYF. CDR3 DNA sequence: TGTGCCAGCAGTACAACCCCGGGACAGCCCTACGAGCAGTACTTC.

The chain couples TRBV6-5 to TRBJ1-1, with 7 bases lining up with TRBD1. Germline values: CDR1 MNHEY, CDR2 SVGAGI. The CDR3 runs to 15 residues. V lost 6 bases to trimming and J lost 3 bases; unmatched junction nucleotides: 10. The DNA for the CDR3 is TGTGCCAGCAGGCTCGAACAGGGGCCAGACACTGAAGCTTTCTTT. It specifies CASRLEQGPDTEAFF.